This T cell receptor (beta chain) originates from a study of blood T cell repertoires in COVID-19. The CDR3 is made up of 13 amino acids. Germline V gene lookup returns CDR1 SGHTA and CDR2 FQGTGA. Trimming cost V 8 bases and J 6 bases; bases outside gene matches: 9. Cohort assignment relied on participant-reported clinical history. Resolution of symptoms, clearance, or two negative PCRs was present in recovered Cohort 3 donors. Sequenced by immunoSEQ multiplex PCR; TCRdb stores in-frame clones only, minus some. The sample lists 250,000 or so clones, 86% occurring once. The receptor comes from a woman aged 45-59 years who had recovered from COVID-19. Sequencing was performed on PBMCs or T cells enriched from blood (not recorded which). The rearrangement links TRBV7-3 to TRBJ1-1; TRBD1 matches at 7 bases. The CDR3 DNA sequence: TGTGCCAGCGCGAGGACAGGCTTAGCTGAAGCTTTCTTT. It encodes CASARTGLAEAFF. The full variable domain, with the rest looked up from reference TRBV7-3 and TRBJ1-1, is GAGVSQTPSNKVTEKGKYVELRCDPISGHTALYWYRQSLGQGPEFLIYFQGTGAADDSGLPNDRFFAVRPEGSVSTLKIQRTERGDSAVYLCASARTGLAEAFFGQGTRLTVV.